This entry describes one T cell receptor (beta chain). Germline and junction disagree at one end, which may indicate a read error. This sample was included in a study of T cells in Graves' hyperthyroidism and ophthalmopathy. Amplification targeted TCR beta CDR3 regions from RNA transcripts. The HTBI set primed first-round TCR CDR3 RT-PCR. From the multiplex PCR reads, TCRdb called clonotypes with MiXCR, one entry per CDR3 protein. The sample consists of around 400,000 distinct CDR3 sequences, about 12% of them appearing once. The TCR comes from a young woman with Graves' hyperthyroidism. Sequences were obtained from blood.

CDR3 protein: CTSSLFSARDTDTQYF. CDR3 nucleotides: TGCACCAGCAGCTTGTTTTCGGCCAGAGACACAGATACGCAGTATTTT. J is TRBJ2-3 and V is TRBV5-1, with D unresolved. The germline gives CDR1 SGHRS, CDR2 YFSETQ. The CDR3 is made up of 16 amino acids.